Here is one TCR beta chain with its context. Antigen unknown. The data were taken from a study of identifying expanded T cells in peripheral blood. Study findings and constraints: Approximately two-week clone count variance significantly increased as total template count grew.

Repertoires were generated with immunoSEQ multiplex PCR, while TCRdb's copy carries only in-frame clones and drops some. The table lists approximately 100,000 clones, roughly 87% of them singletons. J gave up 7 bases and V 5 bases, and 11 bases lay outside the gene matches. Germline CDR1 reads GTSNPN; CDR2 reads SVGIG (reference sequence). This CDR3 has 14 amino acids. The rearrangement links TRBV30 to TRBJ2-4; 7 bases are a match to TRBD1. The source of this sequence is a person aged 18 to 70 in good health. The sequenced material came from blood. The CDR3 DNA reads as TGTGCCTGGGGGGGCTTAGACAGGGCCAACATTCAGTACTTC. Translation: CAWGGLDRANIQYF.